A selection of T cell receptor beta chains follows, all from one sample in a study of cytotoxic CD8 clonotypes in ibrutinib-treated CLL. Only in-frame clones appear in the TCRdb table, and some are missing; sequencing was by immunoSEQ multiplex PCR. The sample records approximately 120,000 clones, roughly 80% being singletons. Specimen: PBMCs, collected after 24 months of ibrutinib treatment. These receptors came from a human donor with chronic lymphocytic leukemia. Each CDR3 is given without its conserved first and last residue. Each record gives: clone size, V gene, CDR3 protein. Clone size is given for some rows only: seen once, a few or many times, or a class if the clone is expanded.

>.|TRBV7-2
ASSLQGNQETQY
>medium-sized|TRBV4-1
ASSQGITYGYT
>few|TRBV6-6
ASWVAVYNSPLH
>.|TRBV6-1
ASSPSTGLGTEAF
>.|TRBV11-3
ASSLSWDTEAF
>.|TRBV15
ATSSGTGAPGANVLT
>.|TRBV6-1
ASSGGRQGEITNEKLF
>.|TRBV7-2
ASSLTAGGTYEQY
>.|TRBV9
ASSVAGTTGELF
>.|TRBV10-3
AISEPGGLQTIYEQY
>.|TRBV7-2
ASSIGSNTGELF
>.|TRBV4-3
ASSQDRGTPYEQY
>.|TRBV27
ASSFRIQGAGPRKRDTEAF
>.|TRBV25-1
ASSLGTGGLNIQY
>.|TRBV11-2
ASSRLLRQLQETQY
>.|TRBV20-1
SASRHYEQY
>.|TRBV18
ASSPGPNTDTQY
>.|TRBV10-3
AIRGLTEGGTDTQY
>.|TRBV28
ASSSPGGYEQY
>.|TRBV27
ASSPALWAETQY
>.|TRBV19
ASSLQANTEAF
>.|TRBV7-8
ASSSVWGIGTEAF
>.|TRBV5-1
ASSPRGQGETQY
>.|TRBV5-4
ASRTGDPNTGELF
>.|TRBV18
ASSPPPSGVGYSNQPQH
>few|TRBV6-6
ASSNTNTGELF
>.|TRBV6-5
ASRDIRTDTQY
>.|TRBV11-3
ASSLLGESEQY
>.|TRBV7-2
ASSPNPGAGGTWETQY
>.|TRBV27
ASSSYTNAGYRLADTQY
>.|TRBV9
ASSVQGFGTDTQY
>.|TRBV6-5
ASSYSGGRLADTQY
>.|TRBV19
ASSGQGTGYNEQF
>few|TRBV5-8
ASRRTGANYGYT
>.|TRBV2
ASSQGLNEKLF
>once|TRBV7-8
ASVAGRSTDTQY
>.|TRBV6-1
ASSDAASNTEAF
>.|TRBV5-5
ASSKTGQETQY
>.|TRBV7-2
ASSLVGTANYNEQF
>.|TRBV19
ASTVIGVGTNTEAF
>.|TRBV19
ASSLGQGANTGELF
>few|TRBV6-1
ASSGNRGLGEQY
>.|TRBV6-5
ASSSDGDSNQPQH
>.|TRBV11-2
ASSPSTAFGGYT
>.|TRBV7-2
ASSLGTVYEQY
>.|TRBV18
ASSPLGQGIAGELF
>.|TRBV5-4
ASSLGPTSYEQY
>.|TRBV5-4
ASSSAGGTDTQY
>.|TRBV9
ASSATGSRDTIY
>.|TRBV7-3
ASSLNFGGTYEQY
>.|TRBV9
ASSVVEGTEQF
>.|TRBV19
ASSIPFEYEAF